The subject of this entry is one T cell receptor beta chain. This clonotype showed up just a few times. The antigen this receptor binds is unknown. Base qualities are not at hand, and no much larger clone is one base apart. The record originates from a study of T-cell memory formation after mild COVID-19 (dated by TCRdb to the early 2020s). Study-level background: TCR sequence clusters from the two donors were found to be largely donor specific. In a couple of donors, T-cell clones that expanded and contracted after mild COVID-19 were tracked by sequencing TCRalpha and TCRbeta repertoires over time. Two young, previously healthy adult volunteers made up the cohort, one male and one female.

Including cysteine and phenylalanine, the CDR3 has 14 amino acids. The kept DNA is CDR3 alone, 42 bases in frame from the first base. The CDR1 and CDR2 encoded by the germline V gene (reference sequence) are MNHEY and SMNVEV. V lost 9 bases and J lost 4 bases; the stretch between them is 16 bases long. The data were produced on an Illumina NovaSeq 6000. cDNA libraries for TCRalpha and TCRbeta were prepared by 5'RACE using constant-segment primers, with sample barcodes and unique molecular identifiers added. RNA was extracted from every sample with Trizol reagent. Amplification of the libraries took two PCR steps, and the second step added a second sample barcode plus Illumina TruSeq adapters. Sequencing of libraries was performed on an Illumina NovaSeq with 2 x 150 bp paired-end reads. As for how the authors treated the data: Demultiplexing of reads and collapsing into UMI-guided consensus sequences were performed with migec v1.2.7. Using mixcr v2.1.11, UMI consensuses were aligned to TRA and TRB V and J templates and then assembled into clonotypes. Expanded or contracted clonotypes were those called significant by both edgeR and NoisET, with noise models trained on biological replicates. edgeR calls used a false discovery rate-adjusted p below 0.01 and a log2 fold-change threshold of 1. As an exploratory analysis of dynamics, max-normalized trajectories of the 1000 most abundant clonotypes were examined with PCA combined with hierarchical clustering. Each responding clone was given a CD4 or CD8 phenotype based on the CD4+ and CD8+ repertoires, which had been sequenced separately. TCRdb cleaned the public reads at Q25 with fastp, built clones with MiXCR and kept in-frame beta chains. Under each unique CDR3 protein, matching rows form one entry showing the most common genes and DNA. The V and J calls here are based on TCRdb, not the publication. This sample comprises about 360,000 distinct CDR3 sequences, over 13% of them detected only once. The ten most abundant clones make up about 20% of the sample.

Ficoll-Paque density gradient centrifugation was the method used to isolate PBMCs. The full study reports these points: Contracting CD4+ clones were found mainly in CM and EM memory subsets, while CD8+ clones were enriched in EMRA. Clones contracting from day 15 to 85 had balanced CD4/CD8 phenotypes, while a second wave expanding from day 15 to 37 was biased towards CD4+. SARS-CoV-2 specificity was not confirmed for the second-wave clones peaking on day 37. Some responding clones were detected in pre-infection memory, suggesting pre-existing cross-reactive memory T cells joined the SARS-CoV-2 response. The study included only a couple of mild cases, and larger cohorts that include severe cases with pre-infection samples were judged to be necessary.

The chain is assembled from TRBV27 and TRBJ1-5; TRBD1 is a weak D gene call, 5 bases matching. The sequenced material came from PBMCs or a T cell subset sorted from them (not recorded which). The origin of this receptor is a man aged 18 to 30 who had mild COVID-19 (a few samples of this study predate the infection). The sample titles of this study are shuffled in the database, so cell type and time point are left out; the donor was told from shared clones. The nucleotide sequence reads TGTGCCAGTAGACCGGGACTCTGGAATCAGCCCCAGCATTTT. It translates as CASRPGLWNQPQHF.